These T cell receptor beta chains were read from a single sample in a study of early stage breast cancer tumors. Assay used: immunoSEQ multiplex PCR; TCRdb lists only in-frame clones, some missing. This sample carries under 4,500 clones, 65% to 80% of them seen once, and the ten largest clones take about 17%. Sequenced input: breast tumor tissue. The receptors were sampled from a person aged 40 to 49 with breast cancer. Each CDR3 is given without its conserved first and last residue.

J,V,CDR3
TRBJ2-7,TRBV29-1,SVEGQTYEQY
TRBJ2-3,TRBV7-2,ASSKTSVASDTQY
TRBJ1-5,TRBV7-2,ASSTDLNQPQH
TRBJ2-1,TRBV10-3,AIRSSGSSYNEQF
TRBJ1-4,TRBV28,ATKRQGGDEKLF
TRBJ1-3,TRBV5-5,ASSIPGGNTIY
TRBJ2-1,TRBV5-5,ASSQGLADYNEQF
TRBJ2-1,TRBV27,ASSDFDEQF
TRBJ2-5,TRBV7-2,ASSPSDSQETQY
TRBJ2-5,TRBV5-8,ASSPTSGSSQETQY
TRBJ1-1,TRBV28,ASRRTANTEAF
TRBJ2-1,TRBV11-2,ASSWTSGSYNEQF
TRBJ2-7,TRBV7-6,ASSFTDLGDEQY
TRBJ1-5,TRBV30,AWSVSGSSNQPQH
TRBJ1-2,TRBV5-1,ASSKEDNYGYT
TRBJ2-7,TRBV7-2,ASSLAPGAGEQY
TRBJ1-1,TRBV30,AGRTSPEAF
TRBJ2-2,TRBV11-2,ASSSRANTGELF
TRBJ2-1,TRBV6-5,ASSYRASSYNEQF
TRBJ2-7,TRBV19,ASSTWEGASGYEQY
TRBJ2-2,TRBV11-3,ASSFRDTRELF
NA,TRBV27,ASSLNSGFYEQY
TRBJ1-2,TRBV19,ASSIGGTGGNSVYGYT
TRBJ2-5,TRBV30,AWSRRGALDETQY
TRBJ2-7,TRBV11-2,ASSFQHSYEQY
TRBJ2-5,TRBV7-1,ASSPTSGSSQETQY
TRBJ2-2,TRBV5-1,ASTAGLFTGELL
TRBJ2-7,TRBV28,ASQTASGGDYEQY
TRBJ2-2,TRBV19,ATKGQGPGELF
TRBJ2-1,TRBV30,ASTPGLAYNEQF
TRBJ2-1,TRBV4-1,ASTQASGTSGTREQF
TRBJ2-3,TRBV16,ASSQQDAQY
TRBJ2-7,TRBV19,ASSPFEGLIYEQY
TRBJ2-3,TRBV4-3,ASSQDLREGRDTQY
TRBJ2-7,TRBV7-2,ASSSGTSGYEQY
TRBJ2-1,TRBV6-6,ASSPGLAGVNEQF
TRBJ2-1,TRBV29-1,SYGGGTSYEQF
TRBJ2-6,TRBV5-1,ASSIQGTGANVLT
TRBJ2-3,TRBV19,ASSMESGAADTQY
TRBJ2-7,TRBV27,ASSPRTSYEQY
TRBJ1-2,TRBV7-6,ASSLGGPYGYT
TRBJ2-2,TRBV7-2,ASSRTIVTGELF
TRBJ1-3,TRBV5-1,ASRQNSGNTIY
TRBJ2-1,TRBV13,ASSLSRLAVRNNEQF